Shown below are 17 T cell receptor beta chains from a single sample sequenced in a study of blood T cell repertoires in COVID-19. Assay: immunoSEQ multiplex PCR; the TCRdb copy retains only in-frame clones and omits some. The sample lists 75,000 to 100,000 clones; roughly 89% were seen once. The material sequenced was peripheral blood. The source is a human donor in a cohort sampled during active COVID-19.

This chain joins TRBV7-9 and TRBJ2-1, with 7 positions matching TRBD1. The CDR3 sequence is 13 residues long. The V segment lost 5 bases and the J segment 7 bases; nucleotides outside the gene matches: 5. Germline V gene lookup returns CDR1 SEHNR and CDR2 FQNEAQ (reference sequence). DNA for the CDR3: TGTGCCAGCAGCCCCGGACAGGAGAATGAGCAGTTCTTC. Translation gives CASSPGQENEQFF.

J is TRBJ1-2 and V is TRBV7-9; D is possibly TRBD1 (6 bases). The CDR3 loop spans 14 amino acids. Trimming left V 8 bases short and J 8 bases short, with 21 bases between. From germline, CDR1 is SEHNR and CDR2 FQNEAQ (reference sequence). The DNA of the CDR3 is TGTGCCAGCCGAATCGGGACACCAGAGAGCGGCTACACCTTC. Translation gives CASRIGTPESGYTF.

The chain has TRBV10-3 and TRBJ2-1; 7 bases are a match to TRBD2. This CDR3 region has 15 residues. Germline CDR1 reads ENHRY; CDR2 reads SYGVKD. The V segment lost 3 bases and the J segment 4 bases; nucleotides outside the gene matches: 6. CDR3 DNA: TGTGCCATCAGTGATGGTCTAGCGGCTTACAATGAGCAGTTCTTC. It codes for CAISDGLAAYNEQFF.

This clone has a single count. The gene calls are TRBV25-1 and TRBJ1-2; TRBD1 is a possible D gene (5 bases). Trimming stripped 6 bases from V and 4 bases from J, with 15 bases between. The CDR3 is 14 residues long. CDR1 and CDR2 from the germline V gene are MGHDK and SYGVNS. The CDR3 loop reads CASSPPGEGYGYTF. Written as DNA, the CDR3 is TGTGCCAGCAGCCCCCCGGGGGAGGGCTATGGCTACACCTTC.

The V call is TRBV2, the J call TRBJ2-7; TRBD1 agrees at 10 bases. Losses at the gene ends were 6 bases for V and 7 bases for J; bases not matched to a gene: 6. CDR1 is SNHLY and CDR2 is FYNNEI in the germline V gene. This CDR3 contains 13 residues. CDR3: CASRTGGWWEQYF. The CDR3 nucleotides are TGTGCCAGCAGGACAGGGGGCTGGTGGGAGCAGTACTTC.

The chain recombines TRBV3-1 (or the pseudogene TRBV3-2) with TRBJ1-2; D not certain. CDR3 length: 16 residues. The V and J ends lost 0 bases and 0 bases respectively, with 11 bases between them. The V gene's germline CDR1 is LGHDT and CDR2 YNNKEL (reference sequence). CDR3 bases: TGTGCCAGCAGCCAAGATTGGCGGGTAGCTAACTATGGCTACACCTTC. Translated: CASSQDWRVANYGYTF.

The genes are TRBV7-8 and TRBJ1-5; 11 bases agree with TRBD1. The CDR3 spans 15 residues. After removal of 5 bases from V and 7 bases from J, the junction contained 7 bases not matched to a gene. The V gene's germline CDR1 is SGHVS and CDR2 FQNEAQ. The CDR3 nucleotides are TGTGCCAGCAGCCACCGGACAGGGGGCCTGCAGCCCCAGCATTTT. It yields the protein CASSHRTGGLQPQHF.

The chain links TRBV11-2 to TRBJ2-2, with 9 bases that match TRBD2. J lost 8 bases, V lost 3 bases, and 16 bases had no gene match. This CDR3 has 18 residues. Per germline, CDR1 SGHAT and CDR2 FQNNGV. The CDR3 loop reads CASSLGSLLAGFGGELFF. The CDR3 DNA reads TGTGCCAGCAGCTTGGGCAGTCTGCTAGCGGGATTCGGGGGGGAGCTGTTTTTT.

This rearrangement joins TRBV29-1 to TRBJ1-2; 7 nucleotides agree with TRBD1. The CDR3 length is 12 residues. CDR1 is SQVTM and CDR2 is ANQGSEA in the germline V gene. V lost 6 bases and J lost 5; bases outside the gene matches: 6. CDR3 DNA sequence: TGCAGCGTGGTGACAGGGAAGTATGGCTACACCTTC. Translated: CSVVTGKYGYTF.

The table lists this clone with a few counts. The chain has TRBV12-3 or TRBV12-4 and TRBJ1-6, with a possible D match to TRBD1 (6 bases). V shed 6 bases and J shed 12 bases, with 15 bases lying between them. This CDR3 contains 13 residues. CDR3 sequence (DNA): TGTGCCAGCAGGTTACGGGGGGCGGAACCCCTCCACTTT. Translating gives CASRLRGAEPLHF.

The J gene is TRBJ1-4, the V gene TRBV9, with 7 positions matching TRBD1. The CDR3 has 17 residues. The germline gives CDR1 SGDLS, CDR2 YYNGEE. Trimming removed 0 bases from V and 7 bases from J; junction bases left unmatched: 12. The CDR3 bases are TGTGCCAGCAGCGTAGCTCCTCGACAGGGTGGAGGTGAAAAACTGTTTTTT. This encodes CASSVAPRQGGGEKLFF.

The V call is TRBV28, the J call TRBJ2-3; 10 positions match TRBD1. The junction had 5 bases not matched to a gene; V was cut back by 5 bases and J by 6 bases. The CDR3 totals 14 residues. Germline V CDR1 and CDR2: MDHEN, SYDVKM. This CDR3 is CASSTKDRGDTQYF. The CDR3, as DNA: TGTGCCAGCAGTACTAAGGACAGGGGGGATACGCAGTATTTT.

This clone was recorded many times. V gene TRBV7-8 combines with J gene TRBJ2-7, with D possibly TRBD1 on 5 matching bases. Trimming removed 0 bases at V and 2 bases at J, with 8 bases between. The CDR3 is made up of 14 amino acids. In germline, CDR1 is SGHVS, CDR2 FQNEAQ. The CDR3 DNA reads TGTGCCAGCAGCTTAGCGACAGTTACCTACGAGCAGTACTTC. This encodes CASSLATVTYEQYF. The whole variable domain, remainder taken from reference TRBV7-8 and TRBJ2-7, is GAGVSQSPRYKVAKRGQDVALRCDPISGHVSLFWYQQALGQGPEFLTYFQNEAQLDKSGLPSDRFFAERPEGSVSTLKIQRTQQEDSAVYLCASSLATVTYEQYFGPGTRLTVT.

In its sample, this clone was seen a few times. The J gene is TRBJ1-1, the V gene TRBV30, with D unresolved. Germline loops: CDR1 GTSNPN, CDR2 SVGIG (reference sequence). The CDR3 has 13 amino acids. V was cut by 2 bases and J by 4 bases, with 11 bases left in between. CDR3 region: CAWSSTSGTEAFF. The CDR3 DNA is TGTGCCTGGAGTTCCACGTCGGGCACTGAAGCTTTCTTT.

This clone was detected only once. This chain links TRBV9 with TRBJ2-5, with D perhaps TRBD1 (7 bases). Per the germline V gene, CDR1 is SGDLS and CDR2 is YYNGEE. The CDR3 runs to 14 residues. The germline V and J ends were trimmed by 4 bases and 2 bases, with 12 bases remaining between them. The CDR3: CASSPGGQQETQYF. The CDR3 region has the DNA TGTGCCAGCAGCCCCGGGGGACAGCAAGAGACCCAGTACTTC.

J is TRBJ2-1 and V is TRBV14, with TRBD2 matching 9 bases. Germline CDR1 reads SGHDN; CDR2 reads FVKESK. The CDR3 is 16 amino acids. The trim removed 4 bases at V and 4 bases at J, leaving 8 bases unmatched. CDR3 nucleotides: TGTGCCAGCAGCCCTACAAGAGCGGGGGGATACAATGAGCAGTTCTTC. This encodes CASSPTRAGGYNEQFF.

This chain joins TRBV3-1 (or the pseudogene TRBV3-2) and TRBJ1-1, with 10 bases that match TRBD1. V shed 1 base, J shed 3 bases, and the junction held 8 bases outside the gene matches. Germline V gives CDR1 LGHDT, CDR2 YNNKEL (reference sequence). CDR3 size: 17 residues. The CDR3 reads CASSQVMGQGSDTEAFF. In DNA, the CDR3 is TGTGCCAGCAGCCAAGTTATGGGACAGGGGTCGGACACTGAAGCTTTCTTT.